This section outlines one TCR beta chain sequence together with its context. Germline V gene lookup returns CDR1 MDHEN and CDR2 SYDVKM. The CDR3 totals 14 residues. Losses at the gene ends were 11 bases for V and 4 bases for J; bases not matched to a gene: 9. Sequencing was performed with immunoSEQ multiplex PCR; in TCRdb, only in-frame clones are kept and a portion is missing. The table shows about 200,000 clones, with approximately 87% occurring only once. These data originate in a study of blood T cell repertoires in COVID-19. Study as a whole: Some COVID-19 samples were acute and others convalescent; all came from the United States, Italy and Spain. T cells, B-cell-depleted T cells, or PBMCs provided the cDNA or gDNA that served as material.

This sequence joins TRBV28 and TRBJ2-1, with 9 nucleotides matching TRBD2. The TCR originated in a woman between 65 and 79 years old with acute or convalescent COVID-19. Input material: peripheral blood. CDR3 sequence: CAGETSGTYNEQFF. CDR3 coding DNA: TGTGCCGGCGAGACTAGCGGAACTTACAATGAGCAGTTCTTC.